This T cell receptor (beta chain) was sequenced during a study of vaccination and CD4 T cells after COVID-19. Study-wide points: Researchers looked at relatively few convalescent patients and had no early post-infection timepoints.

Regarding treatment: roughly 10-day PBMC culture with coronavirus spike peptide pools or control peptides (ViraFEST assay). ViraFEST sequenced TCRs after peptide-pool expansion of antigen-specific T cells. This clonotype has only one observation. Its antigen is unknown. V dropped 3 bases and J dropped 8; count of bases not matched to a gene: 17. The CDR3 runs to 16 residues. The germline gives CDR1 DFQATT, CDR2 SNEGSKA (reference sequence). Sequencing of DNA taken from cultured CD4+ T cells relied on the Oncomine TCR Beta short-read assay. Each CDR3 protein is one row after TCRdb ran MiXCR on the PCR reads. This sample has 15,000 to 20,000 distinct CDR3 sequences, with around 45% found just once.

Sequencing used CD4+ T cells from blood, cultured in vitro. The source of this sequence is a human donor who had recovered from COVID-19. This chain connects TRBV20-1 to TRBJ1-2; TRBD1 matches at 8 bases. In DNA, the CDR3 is TGCAGTGCTAGGGATCCCGGACAGGGCATCGGTGTCGGCTACACCTTC. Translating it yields CSARDPGQGIGVGYTF.